This T cell receptor (beta chain) was recovered during a study of blood T cell repertoires in COVID-19. Germline V CDR1 and CDR2: MNHEY, SVGEGT. CDR3 length: 14 residues. V gave up 6 bases and J gave up 4 bases, with 13 bases separating them. Using immunoSEQ multiplex PCR, the repertoire was profiled, and TCRdb retains in-frame clones only, with some absent. Of some 400,000 clones listed, around 87% were seen once; the top ten hold 1.3%. The sample taken for sequencing was PBMCs or T cells enriched from blood (not recorded which). The chain employs TRBV6-2 or TRBV6-3 and TRBJ2-1; TRBD1 might be the D (6 bases). The sequence was obtained from a young man who had recovered from COVID-19. CDR3 region: CASSRGGQYNEQFF. The CDR3 DNA sequence: TGTGCCAGCAGCCGAGGGGGTCAATACAATGAGCAGTTCTTC.